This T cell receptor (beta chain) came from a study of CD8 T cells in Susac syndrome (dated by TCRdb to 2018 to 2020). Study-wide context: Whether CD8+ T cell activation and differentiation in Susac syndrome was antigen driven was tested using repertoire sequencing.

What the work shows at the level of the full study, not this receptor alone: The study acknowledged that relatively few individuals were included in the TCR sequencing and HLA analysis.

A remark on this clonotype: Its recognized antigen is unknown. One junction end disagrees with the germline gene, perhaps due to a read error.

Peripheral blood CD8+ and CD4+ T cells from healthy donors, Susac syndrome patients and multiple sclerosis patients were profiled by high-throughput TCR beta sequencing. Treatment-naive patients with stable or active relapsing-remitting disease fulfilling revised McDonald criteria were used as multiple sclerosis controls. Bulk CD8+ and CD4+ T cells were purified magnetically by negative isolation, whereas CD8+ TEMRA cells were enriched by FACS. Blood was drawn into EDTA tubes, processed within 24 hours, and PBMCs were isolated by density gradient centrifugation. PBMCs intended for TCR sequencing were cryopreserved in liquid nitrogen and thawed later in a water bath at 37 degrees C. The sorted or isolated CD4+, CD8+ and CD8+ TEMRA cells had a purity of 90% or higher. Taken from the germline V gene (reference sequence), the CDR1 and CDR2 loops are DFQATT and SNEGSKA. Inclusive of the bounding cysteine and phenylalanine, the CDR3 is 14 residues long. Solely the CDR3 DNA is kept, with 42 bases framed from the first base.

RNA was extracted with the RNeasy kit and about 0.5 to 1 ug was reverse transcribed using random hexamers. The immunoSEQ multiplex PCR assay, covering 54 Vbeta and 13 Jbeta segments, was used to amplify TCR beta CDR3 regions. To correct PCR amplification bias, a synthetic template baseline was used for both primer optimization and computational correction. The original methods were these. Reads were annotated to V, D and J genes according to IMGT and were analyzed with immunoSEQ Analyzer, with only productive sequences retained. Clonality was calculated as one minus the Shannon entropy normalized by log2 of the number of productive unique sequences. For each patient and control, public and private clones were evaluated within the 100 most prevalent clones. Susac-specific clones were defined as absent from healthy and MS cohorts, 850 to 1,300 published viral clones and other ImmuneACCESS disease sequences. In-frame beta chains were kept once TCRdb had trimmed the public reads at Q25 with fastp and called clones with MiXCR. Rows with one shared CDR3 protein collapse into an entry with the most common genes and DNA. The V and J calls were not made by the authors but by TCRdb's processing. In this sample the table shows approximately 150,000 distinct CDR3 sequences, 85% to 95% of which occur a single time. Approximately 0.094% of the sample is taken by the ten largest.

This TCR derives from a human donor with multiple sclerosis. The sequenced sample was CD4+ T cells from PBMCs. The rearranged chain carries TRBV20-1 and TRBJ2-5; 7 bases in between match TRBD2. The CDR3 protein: CSVRDGGVKDTQYF. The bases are TGCAGTGTTAGAGATGGGGGGGTAAAAGATACCCAGTACTTC.